The 9 T cell receptor beta chains in this list originate from one sample, sequenced in a study of blood T cell repertoires in COVID-19. Profiling relied on immunoSEQ multiplex PCR, and the TCRdb table lists in-frame clones only, not all of them. Of hundreds of thousands of clones in the sample, 75% to 90% are singletons; the top ten hold 1%. Material: PBMCs or T cells enriched from blood (not recorded which). Source of these receptors: a man between 18 and 29 years old who had recovered from COVID-19.

In its sample, this clone was seen once. The chain uses TRBV19 and TRBJ2-3, with 9 nucleotides matching TRBD2. Trimming removed 3 bases from V and 2 bases from J; junction bases left unmatched: 6. This CDR3 spans 16 amino acids. CDR1 and CDR2 (germline): LNHDA, SQIVND (reference sequence). The CDR3 coding sequence is TGTGCCAGTAGTATGGATGGACTAGCGTCCACAGATACGCAGTATTTT. It encodes CASSMDGLASTDTQYF.

The gene calls are TRBV28 and TRBJ1-1; the D gene is possibly TRBD1 (5 bases). V gave up 6 bases and J gave up 1 base, with 9 bases separating them. CDR3 size: 13 residues. Germline CDR1 MDHEN, CDR2 SYDVKM. The CDR3 DNA follows: TGTGCCAGCAGACTGACAGCGAACACTGAAGCTTTCTTT. This translates into CASRLTANTEAFF.

The sample holds a few counts of this clone. The chain is built from TRBV7-2 and TRBJ2-2; 7 nucleotides match TRBD1. This CDR3 comprises 14 residues. The V and J ends lost 3 bases and 7 bases, in that order; junction bases with no gene match: 5. Per germline, CDR1 SGHTA and CDR2 FQGNSA. The DNA of the CDR3 is TGTGCCAGCAGCTTCGGGACAGCGAGCGGGGAGCTGTTTTTT. Translated, it gives CASSFGTASGELFF.

The chain joins TRBV29-1 to TRBJ2-2; 8 positions match TRBD1. This CDR3 has 14 residues. The germline gives CDR1 SQVTM, CDR2 ANQGSEA. V shed 5 bases, J shed 1 base, and the junction held 3 bases outside the gene matches. The CDR3 nucleotides read TGCAGCGTTACTGACAGGGGGAACACCGGGGAGCTGTTTTTT. It is translated as CSVTDRGNTGELFF.

The V and J genes are TRBV19 and TRBJ1-4; the D is unclear. CDR3 length: 11 residues. The V and J ends lost 11 bases and 1 base respectively, with 5 bases between them. The V gene's germline CDR1 is LNHDA and CDR2 SQIVND (reference sequence). CDR3 residues: CAGGTNEKLFF. CDR3 bases: TGTGCCGGAGGAACTAATGAAAAACTGTTTTTT. The full variable domain, rest sourced from reference TRBV19 and TRBJ1-4, is DGGITQSPKYLFRKEGQNVTLSCEQNLNHDAMYWYRQDPGQGLRLIYYSQIVNDFQKGDIAEGYSVSREKKESFPLTVTSAQKNPTAFYLCAGGTNEKLFFGSGTQLSVL.

This chain connects TRBV5-1 to TRBJ2-5, with unresolved D. Per the germline V gene, CDR1 is SGHRS and CDR2 is YFSETQ. The V gene lost 1 base and the J gene lost 5 bases, with 6 bases spanning the gap. The CDR3 extends over 12 amino acids. The CDR3 DNA is TGCGCCAGCAGCTTGAAGAGTGAGACCCAGTACTTC. It translates to CASSLKSETQYF.

This chain links TRBV6-1 with TRBJ2-2; no firm D call. The germline V gene encodes CDR1 MNHNS and CDR2 SASEGT. V was trimmed by 0 bases and J by 3 bases, leaving 8 bases between them. CDR3 size: 15 residues. CDR3 sequence (DNA): TGTGCCAGCAGTGAAGCCGCGCGGTACACCGGGGAGCTGTTTTTT. Protein product: CASSEAARYTGELFF.

The V and J genes are TRBV18 and TRBJ2-5; D possibly corresponds to TRBD1 (5 bases). Germline-derived CDR1 and CDR2 are KGHSH and LQKENI. V lost 3 bases and J lost 0, with 8 bases in between. CDR3 length: 14 residues. Written as DNA, the CDR3 is TGTGCCAGCTCACCGAGGACAAACCAAGAGACCCAGTACTTC. As protein: CASSPRTNQETQYF.

The genes are TRBV5-1 and TRBJ1-2; the D is unclear. V dropped 0 bases and J dropped 3 bases, with 6 bases sitting between them. Germline assignment: CDR1 SGHRS and CDR2 YFSETQ. The CDR3 sequence is 13 residues long. In nucleotides, the CDR3 is TGCGCCAGCAGCTTGGACGGGTACTATGGCTACACCTTC. It yields the protein CASSLDGYYGYTF.